This TCR beta chain was captured in a study of cytomegalovirus exposure and HLA in healthy donors. Study details: Early on, a data release was issued that held 85 million to 95 million unique TCRs from HLA-typed donors.

The PCR was carried out with 60 Vbeta primers and 13 Jbeta primers. The assay was immunoSEQ multiplex PCR, and TCRdb's table has in-frame clones only and misses some. In the table there are about 140,000 clones, about 77% of which are singletons. The V end was cut by 4 bases, the J end by 5 bases, with 21 bases between. Germline V gene sequence: CDR1 SEHNR, CDR2 FQNEAQ (reference sequence). CDR3 size: 17 residues. This clone appeared a single time. Sequenced material: PBMCs. The chain carries TRBV7-9 and TRBJ2-4; D is ambiguous. The sequence derives from a female donor in good health and CMV-seronegative. The CDR3 region is CASSSPGGNSLQNIQYF. DNA for the CDR3: TGTGCCAGCAGCTCCCCCGGCGGCAACTCATTACAAAACATTCAGTACTTC.